This passage covers 14 T cell receptor beta chains from one sample sequenced in a study of blood T cell repertoires in COVID-19. Method: immunoSEQ multiplex PCR; TCRdb's copy keeps in-frame clones and lacks some. The repertoire consists of approximately 46,000 clones, with about 85% occurring once and the leading ten covering roughly 13%. Material for sequencing was peripheral blood. Source of these receptors: a woman in her sixties or seventies in a cohort sampled during active COVID-19.

This rearrangement joins TRBV4-3 to TRBJ1-6; maybe TRBD1 (5 bases). Deletions cut 0 bases from V and 14 bases from J, with 20 bases between. The CDR3 is 16 amino acids. Germline V gives CDR1 LGHNA, CDR2 YSLEER. Written as DNA, the CDR3 is TGCGCCAGCAGCCAAGATCTTTCCAGGCAGAAGGGGACCCTCCACTTT. Residues: CASSQDLSRQKGTLHF.

The chain carries TRBV5-1 and TRBJ2-1; 9 bases agree with TRBD2. In germline, CDR1 is SGHRS, CDR2 YFSETQ. The V segment lost 5 bases and the J segment 5 bases; nucleotides outside the gene matches: 8. This CDR3 is 15 amino acids long. CDR3 nucleotides: TGCGCCAGCAGTCAACCGGGACTAGCTGACAATGAGCAGTTCTTC. Protein: CASSQPGLADNEQFF.

This chain connects TRBV7-9 to TRBJ2-7; maybe TRBD1 (6 bases). The germline CDR1 and CDR2 sequences are SEHNR and FQNEAQ (reference sequence). Trimming pared 1 base from V and 2 bases from J, leaving 12 bases between. The CDR3 is 15 residues long. The CDR3 sequence: CASSLGDTWTYEQYF. CDR3 nucleotide sequence: TGTGCCAGCAGCTTAGGGGACACCTGGACCTACGAGCAGTACTTC. The full variable domain, in which reference TRBV7-9 and TRBJ2-7 provide the parts outside the CDR3, is DTGVSQNPRHKITKRGQNVTFRCDPISEHNRLYWYRQTLGQGPEFLTYFQNEAQLEKSRLLSDRFSAERPKGSFSTLEIQRTEQGDSAMYLCASSLGDTWTYEQYFGPGTRLTVT.

V is TRBV9 and J is TRBJ1-1; D perhaps matches TRBD1 (5 bases). V was trimmed by 1 base and J by 0 bases, leaving 10 bases between them. Per the germline V gene, CDR1 is SGDLS and CDR2 is YYNGEE. This CDR3 comprises 15 residues. The CDR3 is CASSVTTGMNTEAFF. For the CDR3, the DNA is TGTGCCAGCAGCGTAACCACAGGTATGAACACTGAAGCTTTCTTT.

The chain uses TRBV6-2 or TRBV6-3 and TRBJ2-3; D perhaps matches TRBD1 (5 bases). The germline gives CDR1 MNHEY, CDR2 SVGEGT. The V and J ends lost 5 bases and 4 bases respectively, with 16 bases between them. There are 15 residues in the CDR3. The CDR3 loop is CASSRALGLPDTQYF. The DNA of the CDR3 is TGTGCCAGCAGTAGAGCCTTGGGGCTCCCAGATACGCAGTATTTT.

Comment on this clone: Germline is not matched at one junction end, which may reflect a read error. The chain employs TRBV4-1 and TRBJ2-7; 10 bases match TRBD2. This CDR3 is 14 amino acids long. Germline V gene data show CDR1 as MGHRA and CDR2 as YSYEKL. The CDR3 is CASSQDSGGLAALF. CDR3 nucleotides: TGCGCCAGCAGCCAAGACAGCGGCGGACTAGCGGCCCTCTTC.

The chain carries TRBV5-1 and TRBJ1-1; D ambiguous. V dropped 0 bases and J dropped 6 bases, with 12 bases sitting between them. The CDR3 runs 14 residues. CDR1 is SGHRS, CDR2 YFSETQ, per germline. In DNA form, the CDR3 reads TGCGCCAGCAGCTTGGACAGTCGAATGGCTGAAGCTTTCTTT. The encoded protein is CASSLDSRMAEAFF.

The J gene is TRBJ2-6, the V gene TRBV27; 7 bases are shared with TRBD1. The CDR3 covers 17 residues. Germline V gives CDR1 MNHEY, CDR2 SMNVEV (reference sequence). Unmatched junction bases numbered 5, after V lost 3 bases and J lost 0 bases. The CDR3 DNA reads TGTGCCAGCAGTTTGCGGACAGGCCTCTCTGGGGCCAACGTCCTGACTTTC. Amino acid sequence: CASSLRTGLSGANVLTF.

The chain joins TRBV24-1 to TRBJ1-1; D unclear. The V and J ends lost 4 bases and 3 bases respectively, with 5 bases between them. Germline CDR1 reads KGHDR; CDR2 reads SFDVKD. The CDR3 has 12 residues. The CDR3 sequence: CATSDPDTEAFF. CDR3 sequence (DNA): TGTGCCACCAGTGACCCAGACACTGAAGCTTTCTTT.

The rearrangement joins TRBV6-6 to TRBJ2-7; weak D call: TRBD2 (6 bases). CDR3 length: 13 residues. Trimming took 8 bases from V and 3 from J, leaving 14 bases between them. The germline V gene has CDR1 MNHNY and CDR2 SVGAGI (reference sequence). This CDR3 is CASGAGRNYEQYF. The CDR3 DNA sequence: TGTGCCAGCGGCGCGGGACGCAACTACGAGCAGTACTTC.

This chain uses TRBV18 with TRBJ1-2; TRBD1 matches at 8 bases. V gave up 3 bases and J gave up 1 base; unmatched junction bases: 7. The length of the CDR3 is 16 residues. Looked up from germline, CDR1 is KGHSH and CDR2 is LQKENI. CDR3 sequence reads: CASSPQGAGFNYGYTF. The CDR3 DNA reads as TGTGCCAGCTCACCTCAGGGGGCAGGATTTAACTATGGCTACACCTTC.

This chain connects TRBV4-1 to TRBJ2-2, with D tentatively TRBD2 (6 bases). CDR1 and CDR2 from the germline V gene are MGHRA and YSYEKL. There are 16 residues in the CDR3. With 4 bases removed from V and 5 bases from J, the gap between germline ends came to 17 bases. The CDR3 loop is CASSLGGSGLTGELFF. The CDR3 DNA reads TGCGCCAGCAGCCTCGGGGGTAGCGGCCTAACCGGGGAGCTGTTTTTT.

The CDR3 coding sequence is TGCGCCAGCAGTACAGGGACACCCGGGAGGGACGAGCAGTACTTC. Protein sequence: CASSTGTPGRDEQYF. The V gene is TRBV10-1, the J gene TRBJ2-7; the match to TRBD2 covers 8 bases. Germline lookup yields CDR1 WNHNN and CDR2 SYGVQD (reference sequence). Trimming removed 5 bases from V and 5 bases from J; junction bases left unmatched: 11. CDR3 length equals 15 residues.

V gene TRBV7-8 combines with J gene TRBJ1-1, with D possibly matching TRBD1 (5 bases). Trimming took 0 bases from V and 4 from J, leaving 12 bases between them. From germline, CDR1 is SGHVS and CDR2 FQNEAQ. CDR3 size: 15 residues. The CDR3: CASSLAEGRVTEAFF. The CDR3 DNA follows: TGTGCCAGCAGCTTAGCGGAGGGGCGGGTCACTGAAGCTTTCTTT.